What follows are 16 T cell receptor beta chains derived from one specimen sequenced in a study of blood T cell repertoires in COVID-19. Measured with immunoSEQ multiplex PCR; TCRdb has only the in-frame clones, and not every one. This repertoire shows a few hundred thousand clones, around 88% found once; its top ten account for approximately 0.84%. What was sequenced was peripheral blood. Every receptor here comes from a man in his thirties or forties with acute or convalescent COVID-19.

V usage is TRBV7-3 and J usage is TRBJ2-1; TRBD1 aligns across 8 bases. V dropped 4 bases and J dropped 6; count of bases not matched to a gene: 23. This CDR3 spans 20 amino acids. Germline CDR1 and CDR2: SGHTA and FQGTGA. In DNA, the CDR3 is TGTGCCAGCAGCTCCGAAAAAGGGACAGGATACTTCGGGGCCTTCAATGAGCAGTTCTTC. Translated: CASSSEKGTGYFGAFNEQFF.

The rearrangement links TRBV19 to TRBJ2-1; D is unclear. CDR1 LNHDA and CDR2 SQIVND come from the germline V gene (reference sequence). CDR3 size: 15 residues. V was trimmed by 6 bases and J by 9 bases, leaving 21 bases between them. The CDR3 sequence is CASRPWHGTTIEQFF. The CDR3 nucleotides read TGTGCCAGTAGACCGTGGCACGGTACTACAATTGAGCAGTTCTTC.

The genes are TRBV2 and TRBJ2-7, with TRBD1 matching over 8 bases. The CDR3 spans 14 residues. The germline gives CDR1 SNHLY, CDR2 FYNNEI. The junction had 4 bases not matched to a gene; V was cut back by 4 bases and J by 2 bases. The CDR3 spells CASSGQGPTYEQYF. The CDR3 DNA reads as TGTGCCAGCAGTGGACAGGGGCCGACCTACGAGCAGTACTTC.

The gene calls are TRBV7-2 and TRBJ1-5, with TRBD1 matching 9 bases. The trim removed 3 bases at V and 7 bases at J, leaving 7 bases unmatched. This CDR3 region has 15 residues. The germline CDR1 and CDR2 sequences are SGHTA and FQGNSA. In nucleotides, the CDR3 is TGTGCCAGCAGCTTGGGACAGGGTATAGGCCAGCCCCAGCATTTT. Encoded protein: CASSLGQGIGQPQHF.

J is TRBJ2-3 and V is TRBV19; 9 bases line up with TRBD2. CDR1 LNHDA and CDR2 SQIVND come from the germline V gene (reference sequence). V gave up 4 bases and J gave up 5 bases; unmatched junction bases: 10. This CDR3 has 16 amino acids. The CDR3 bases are TGTGCCAGTAGTAACCGGGTAGCGGGGGTGGTAGATACGCAGTATTTT. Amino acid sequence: CASSNRVAGVVDTQYF. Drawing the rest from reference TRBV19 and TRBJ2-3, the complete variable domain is DGGITQSPKYLFRKEGQNVTLSCEQNLNHDAMYWYRQDPGQGLRLIYYSQIVNDFQKGDIAEGYSVSREKKESFPLTVTSAQKNPTAFYLCASSNRVAGVVDTQYFGPGTRLTVL.

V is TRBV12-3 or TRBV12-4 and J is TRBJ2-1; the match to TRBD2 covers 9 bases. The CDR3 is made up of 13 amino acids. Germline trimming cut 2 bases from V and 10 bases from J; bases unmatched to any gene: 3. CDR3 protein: CASSLTREGEQFF. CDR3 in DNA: TGTGCCAGCAGTTTAACGCGGGAGGGCGAGCAGTTCTTC.

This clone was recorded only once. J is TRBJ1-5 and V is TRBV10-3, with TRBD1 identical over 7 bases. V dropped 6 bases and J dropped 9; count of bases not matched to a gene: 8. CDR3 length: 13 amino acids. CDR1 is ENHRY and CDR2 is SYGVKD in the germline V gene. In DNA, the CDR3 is TGTGCCATCAGCAGACAGGGCGAAGGGCCCCAGCATTTT. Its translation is CAISRQGEGPQHF.

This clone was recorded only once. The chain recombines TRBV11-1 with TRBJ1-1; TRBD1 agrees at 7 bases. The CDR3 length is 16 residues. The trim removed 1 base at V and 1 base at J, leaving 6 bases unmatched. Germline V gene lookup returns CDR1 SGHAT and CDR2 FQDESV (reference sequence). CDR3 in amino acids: CASSLGQGLTNTEAFF. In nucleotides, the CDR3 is TGTGCCAGCAGCTTAGGACAGGGCTTGACGAACACTGAAGCTTTCTTT.

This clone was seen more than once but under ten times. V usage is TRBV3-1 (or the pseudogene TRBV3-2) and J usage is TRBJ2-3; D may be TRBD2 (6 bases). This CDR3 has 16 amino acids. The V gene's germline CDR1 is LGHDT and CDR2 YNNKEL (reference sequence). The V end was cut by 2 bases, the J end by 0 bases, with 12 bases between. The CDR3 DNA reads TGTGCCAGCAGCCAAAGACTAGTAGGAAGCACAGATACGCAGTATTTT. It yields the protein CASSQRLVGSTDTQYF.

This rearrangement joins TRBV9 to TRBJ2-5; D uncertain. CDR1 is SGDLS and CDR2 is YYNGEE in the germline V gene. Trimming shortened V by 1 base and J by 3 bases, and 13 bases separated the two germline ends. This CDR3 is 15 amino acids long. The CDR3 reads CASSVLGSLEETQYF. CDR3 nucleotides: TGTGCCAGCAGCGTACTAGGCAGCCTCGAAGAGACCCAGTACTTC.

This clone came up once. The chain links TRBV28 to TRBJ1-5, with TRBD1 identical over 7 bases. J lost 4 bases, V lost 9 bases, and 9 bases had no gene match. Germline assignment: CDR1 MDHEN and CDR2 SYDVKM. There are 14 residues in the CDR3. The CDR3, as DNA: TGTGCCAGTTCTTCGACAGGGCTGAATCAGCCCCAGCATTTT. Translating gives CASSSTGLNQPQHF.

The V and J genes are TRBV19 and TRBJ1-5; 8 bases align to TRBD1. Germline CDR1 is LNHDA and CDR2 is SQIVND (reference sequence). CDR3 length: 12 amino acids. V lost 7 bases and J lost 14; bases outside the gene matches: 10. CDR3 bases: TGTGCCAGTACTCGACAGGGGTTTGGGAAGCATTTT. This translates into CASTRQGFGKHF.

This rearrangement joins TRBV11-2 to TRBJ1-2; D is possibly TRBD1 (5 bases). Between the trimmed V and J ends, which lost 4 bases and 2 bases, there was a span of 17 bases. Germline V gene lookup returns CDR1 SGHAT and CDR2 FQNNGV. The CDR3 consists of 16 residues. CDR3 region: CASSSPGGGGNYGYTF. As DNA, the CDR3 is TGTGCCAGCAGCTCCCCCGGTGGGGGGGGAAACTATGGCTACACCTTC.

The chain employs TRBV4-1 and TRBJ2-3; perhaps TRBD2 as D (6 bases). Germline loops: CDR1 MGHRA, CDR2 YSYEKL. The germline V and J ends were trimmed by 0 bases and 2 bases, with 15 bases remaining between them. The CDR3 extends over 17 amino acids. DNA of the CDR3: TGCGCCAGCAGCCAAGAATCTGCGGGGATATACACAGATACGCAGTATTTT. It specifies CASSQESAGIYTDTQYF.

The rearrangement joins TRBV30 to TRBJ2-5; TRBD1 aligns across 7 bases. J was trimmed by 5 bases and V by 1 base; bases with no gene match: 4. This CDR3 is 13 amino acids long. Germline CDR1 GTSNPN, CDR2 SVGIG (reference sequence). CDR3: CAWSEDRVETQYF. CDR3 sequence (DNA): TGTGCCTGGAGTGAAGACAGGGTCGAGACCCAGTACTTC.

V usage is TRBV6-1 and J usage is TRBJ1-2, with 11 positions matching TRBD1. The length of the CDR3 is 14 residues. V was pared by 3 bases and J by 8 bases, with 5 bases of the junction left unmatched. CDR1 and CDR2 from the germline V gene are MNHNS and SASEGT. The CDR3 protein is CASSDGQGAFGYTF. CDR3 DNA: TGTGCCAGCAGTGACGGACAGGGGGCGTTCGGCTACACCTTC.